This record covers a single T cell receptor (beta chain). The specificity of this receptor is unknown. Per-nucleotide qualities are absent, and no much larger clonotype sits a single base away. TCRbeta CDR3 regions were amplified from genomic DNA using the immunoSEQ Assay, a bias-controlled multiplex PCR. The source study handled its data this way. The number of nucleated cells in each sample was estimated from the amplification of reference gene primers within the assay. To quantify the absolute abundance of each unique TCRbeta CDR3 rearrangement, sequence reads were collapsed and filtered. Productive Simpson clonality was computed per sample as the square root of Simpson's diversity index over productive rearrangements. TCRdb mirrors the immuneACCESS table, restricted to in-frame sequences. Some clones are absent from its copies; in checked studies, under half trace to an unresolved V gene, and the reason for the others is unknown. Clone size and the V and J calls come from that table; the DNA yielded D and trimming. The sample has over 250,000 clones on record, around 92% of them singletons. Approximately 2.6% of the sample is taken by the ten largest.

The data are from a study of blood T cell repertoires in COVID-19 (dated by TCRdb to the early 2020s). For context, the study as a whole: Collaborator samples came from the United States, Italy and Spain and covered acute and convalescent phases of COVID-19. The material from the prospective study consisted of cDNA or gDNA derived from T cells, B-cell-depleted T cells, or PBMCs. The dataset comprised deeply sampled blood TCRbeta repertoires from subjects exposed to, actively infected with, or recovered from COVID-19. The repertoires were released in a freely available public database meant as a resource for research on the immune response to SARS-CoV-2. Samples came from the ongoing ImmuneRACE study (first 160 participants) plus 1,254 subjects from 6 global collaborators. The sample metadata nearly always contained a de-identified subject ID, COVID-19 status, age in years and sex. HLA class I and class II types, where available, came from metadata supplied by the sample provider rather than from assay-based typing.

One collaborating source in Seattle enrolled patients while the patients were actively infected and followed the patients over time throughout the course of disease. Each collaborating institution followed its own protocols to collect whole blood in K2EDTA tubes. For TCRbeta analysis, collaborators shipped samples as frozen whole blood, isolated PBMCs, or DNA extracted from either of those sample types. Overall study outcomes, separate from this receptor: The quantity of clinical and demographic metadata differed by source and by participant and was supplied without curation.

The CDR3 goes from the cysteine to the phenylalanine over 14 residues. Of the read, only the CDR3 DNA is kept; its 42 bases are in frame from base 1. V lost 6 bases and J lost 2 bases, and the count of bases not matched to a germline gene is 10. CDR1 and CDR2, looked up from the germline V gene, are SQVTM and ANQGSEA. In this chain, TRBV29-1 is recombined with TRBJ2-7; the central 7 bases match TRBD1. The sample was peripheral blood. This receptor was taken from a person aged 18 to 30 with COVID-19, enrolled during active disease. The sequenced DNA: TGCAGCGTCGCAAGACAGGGTTCCCCCTACGAGCAGTACTTC. It is translated as CSVARQGSPYEQYF.